The clone carrying this T cell receptor beta chain was seen just once. Its target is unknown. Until they underwent thyroid surgery, no patient had received any treatment. The CDR3 spans 15 residues. The J segment lost 4 bases and the V segment lost 4 bases, leaving 8 bases of the junction unmatched. In germline, CDR1 is SGHRS, CDR2 YFSETQ. This entry comes from a study of metastatic and nonmetastatic thyroid tumors. About the research overall: Patients with malignant and benign thyroid disease provided blood and tumor or nodule tissue, whose repertoires were compared.

Study observations and caveats: Benign nodules were reported to have significantly lower TCR beta diversity than malignant thyroid tumors, in blood and tumor.

TCRdb redid the clone calls on the PCR reads using MiXCR. This table has approximately 6,300 clones, around a fifth appearing once. The sequenced material came from adjacent normal tissue. This sequence originates from a female donor with papillary thyroid cancer or a benign thyroid nodule (not recorded which). Some clones in this sample may be carry-over from other donors' samples. The chain recombines TRBV5-1 with TRBJ1-5; TRBD1 aligns across 7 bases. The DNA for the CDR3 is TGCGCCAGCAGCCTGGACGGACAGGAGAATCAGCCCCAGCATTTT. Translation gives CASSLDGQENQPQHF.